These 25 T cell receptor beta chains came from one sample sequenced in a study of blood T cell repertoires in COVID-19 (dated by TCRdb to about 2020). The library was made by the immunoSEQ multiplex PCR assay. Not all clones reach the TCRdb copy of this immuneACCESS table, which keeps in-frame sequences only. Checked studies attribute under half of the gap to unresolved V genes and leave the rest unexplained. The sample data list 110,000 or so clones, and more than 70% of these were observed just once. 8.4% of the sample rests with the top ten. The sample was peripheral blood. Every receptor here comes from a woman between 65 and 79 years old who had recovered from COVID-19.

This sequence joins TRBV10-3 and TRBJ2-3, with no clear D. The germline V gene encodes CDR1 ENHRY and CDR2 SYGVKD. The CDR3 is 13 residues long. Trimming took 6 bases from V and 3 from J, leaving 10 bases between them. CDR3 sequence reads: CAISPSSTDTQYF. As DNA, the CDR3 is TGTGCCATCAGCCCCTCCTCGACAGATACGCAGTATTTT.

The chain uses TRBV9 and TRBJ1-2, with D unresolved. Germline-derived CDR1 and CDR2 are SGDLS and YYNGEE. Trimming left V 0 bases short and J 4 bases short, with 13 bases between. The CDR3 runs 15 residues. CDR3 protein: CASSVGGSVGYGYTF. CDR3 sequence (DNA): TGTGCCAGCAGCGTAGGCGGCTCAGTGGGCTATGGCTACACCTTC.

The V gene is TRBV19, the J gene TRBJ2-1, with a weak D call TRBD1 (6 bases). Trimming left V 5 bases short and J 0 bases short, with 14 bases between. The CDR3 covers 16 residues. Germline-derived CDR1 and CDR2 are LNHDA and SQIVND (reference sequence). In DNA form, the CDR3 reads TGTGCCAGTAGTTCCAGGGGTCTTAGCTCCTACAATGAGCAGTTCTTC. This gives the protein CASSSRGLSSYNEQFF.

J is TRBJ2-5 and V is TRBV11-2; the match to TRBD2 covers 11 bases. Germline CDR1 is SGHAT and CDR2 is FQNNGV. This CDR3 has 16 amino acids. J gave up 4 bases and V 4 bases, and 8 bases lay outside the gene matches. The CDR3 protein is CASSWVAGGLIETQYF. CDR3 DNA sequence: TGTGCCAGCAGCTGGGTAGCGGGGGGGCTAATAGAGACCCAGTACTTC. Full variable domain (outside the CDR3, taken from reference TRBV11-2 and TRBJ2-5): EAGVAQSPRYKIIEKRQSVAFWCNPISGHATLYWYQQILGQGPKLLIQFQNNGVVDDSQLPKDRFSAERLKGVDSTLKIQPAKLEDSAVYLCASSWVAGGLIETQYFGPGTRLLVL.

This clone was counted a single time. The V call is TRBV7-2, the J call TRBJ2-5, with D hard to call. V shed 1 base and J shed 1 base, with 7 bases lying between them. CDR3 size: 14 residues. Germline CDR1 is SGHTA and CDR2 is FQGNSA. The CDR3 nucleotides read TGTGCCAGCAGCTTAGTCCCGTCCCAAGAGACCCAGTACTTC. Protein product: CASSLVPSQETQYF.

The gene calls are TRBV6-2 or TRBV6-3 and TRBJ1-6, with a weak D call TRBD1 (5 bases). The CDR3 has 17 residues. Germline values: CDR1 MNHEY, CDR2 SVGEGT. The V gene lost 3 bases and the J gene lost 3 bases, with 15 bases spanning the gap. The CDR3 DNA reads as TGTGCCAGCAGTTATGGCGGGGCTAATCGCTATAATTCACCCCTCCACTTT. Encoded protein: CASSYGGANRYNSPLHF.

The CDR3, as DNA: TGTGCCAGCCGACAGGCGATGGACATTCAGTACTTC. Its protein product is CASRQAMDIQYF. This chain uses TRBV28 with TRBJ2-4, with a tentative D call TRBD1 (6 bases). Germline CDR1 reads MDHEN; CDR2 reads SYDVKM. Trimming removed 8 bases from V and 8 bases from J, with 13 bases in between. This CDR3 spans 12 amino acids.

The chain has TRBV5-4 and TRBJ2-2; 10 bases line up with TRBD1. With V trimmed by 8 bases and J by 3 bases, 4 bases remained unmatched. CDR1 is SGHNT and CDR2 is YYREEE in the germline V gene (reference sequence). The CDR3 length is 14 residues. The CDR3 coding sequence is TGTGCCAGTCGACAGGGGGCGGACACCGGGGAGCTGTTTTTT. Encoded protein: CASRQGADTGELFF. The whole variable domain, remainder taken from reference TRBV5-4 and TRBJ2-2, is ETGVTQSPTHLIKTRGQQVTLRCSSQSGHNTVSWYQQALGQGPQFIFQYYREEENGRGNFPPRFSGLQFPNYSSELNVNALELDDSALYLCASRQGADTGELFFGEGSRLTVL.

The J gene is TRBJ2-2, the V gene TRBV7-3; D unclear. The ends were cut back, 5 bases at V and 6 bases at J, with 10 bases in the middle. The length of the CDR3 is 13 residues. Germline V lookup: CDR1 SGHTA, CDR2 FQGTGA. CDR3: CASSPFHPGELFF. CDR3 nucleotide sequence: TGTGCCAGCAGCCCATTCCATCCCGGGGAGCTGTTTTTT. Variable domain in full (rest from reference TRBV7-3 and TRBJ2-2): GAGVSQTPSNKVTEKGKYVELRCDPISGHTALYWYRQSLGQGPEFLIYFQGTGAADDSGLPNDRFFAVRPEGSVSTLKIQRTERGDSAVYLCASSPFHPGELFFGEGSRLTVL.

The rearrangement uses TRBV2 and TRBJ2-1; D gene unclear. Germline CDR1 SNHLY, CDR2 FYNNEI. V lost 0 bases and J 8 bases, leaving 11 bases between the germline ends. This CDR3 has 14 residues. The chain's CDR3 is CASSEAFRSDEQFF. The CDR3, as DNA: TGTGCCAGCAGTGAAGCGTTCAGAAGCGATGAGCAGTTCTTC.

CDR3: CASSSGLKHTF. CDR3 sequence (DNA): TGTGCCAGCAGCTCAGGACTGAAACACACCTTC. The chain couples TRBV5-5 to TRBJ1-2; D is undetermined. Germline CDR1 reads SGHKS; CDR2 reads YYEKEE (reference sequence). V shed 3 bases and J shed 12 bases, with 12 bases lying between them. This CDR3 spans 11 amino acids.

The J gene is TRBJ1-5, the V gene TRBV4-3, with 7 bases lining up with TRBD1. CDR3 length: 16 residues. Germline loops: CDR1 LGHNA, CDR2 YSLEER. The V segment lost 0 bases and the J segment 7 bases; nucleotides outside the gene matches: 9. The CDR3 region is CASSQDQARGRQPQHF. DNA of the CDR3: TGCGCCAGCAGCCAAGATCAGGCCAGGGGGAGGCAGCCCCAGCATTTT.

The chain recombines TRBV19 with TRBJ1-5; 9 bases agree with TRBD1. The CDR3 spans 16 residues. Germline V gene lookup returns CDR1 LNHDA and CDR2 SQIVND (reference sequence). The V segment lost 5 bases and the J segment 7 bases; nucleotides outside the gene matches: 12. This CDR3 is CASSSPPGQGRQPQHF. The CDR3, as DNA: TGTGCCAGTAGTTCCCCACCGGGACAGGGCCGCCAGCCCCAGCATTTT.

The chain uses TRBV9 and TRBJ2-2; TRBD1 is a possible D gene (6 bases). This CDR3 comprises 17 residues. CDR1 and CDR2 (germline): SGDLS, YYNGEE. Trimming took 3 bases from V and 5 from J, leaving 20 bases between them. CDR3 coding DNA: TGTGCCAGCAGCGCCCGAGGGTCCAGGGGTGGGACCGGGGAGCTGTTTTTT. Protein product: CASSARGSRGGTGELFF.

The rearrangement uses TRBV5-6 and TRBJ2-7, with 7 bases lining up with TRBD2. The germline gives CDR1 SGHDT, CDR2 YYEEEE. After removal of 4 bases from V and 7 bases from J, the junction contained 8 bases not matched to a gene. The CDR3 is 13 amino acids. In DNA, the CDR3 is TGTGCCAGCAGCCTCCCGGGGGGTGGAGAGCAGTACTTC. Translation: CASSLPGGGEQYF.

The rearrangement joins TRBV4-2 to TRBJ2-3; D unresolved. Germline V gene sequence: CDR1 LGHNA, CDR2 YNFKEQ. The length of the CDR3 is 16 residues. V gave up 0 bases and J gave up 1 base, with 11 bases separating them. The CDR3 spells CASSQDLGSGTDTQYF. The CDR3 DNA reads as TGTGCCAGCAGCCAAGATCTCGGGTCCGGCACAGATACGCAGTATTTT.

On this clone itself: The sample has other DNA sequences that encode this CDR3 too. The chain's CDR3 is CASSQGLAGETQYF. The CDR3 nucleotides read TGCGCCAGCAGCCAAGGACTAGCGGGAGAGACCCAGTACTTC. The V and J genes are TRBV4-3 and TRBJ2-5, with 10 bases fitting TRBD2. V shed 1 base, J shed 4 bases, and the junction held 0 bases outside the gene matches. Germline-derived CDR1 and CDR2 are LGHNA and YSLEER. There are 14 residues in the CDR3.

This clone was found a few times. This chain joins TRBV7-8 and TRBJ2-7; 9 bases match TRBD2. This CDR3 region has 15 residues. Germline V gene lookup returns CDR1 SGHVS and CDR2 FQNEAQ. Trimming at V came to 3 bases and at J to 5 bases, leaving 8 bases not matched to a gene. CDR3 region: CASSLVIAGVDEQYF. The CDR3, as DNA: TGTGCCAGCAGCTTGGTGATAGCGGGAGTTGACGAGCAGTACTTC.

The chain employs TRBV6-6 and TRBJ2-4, with TRBD2 identical over 8 bases. This CDR3 comprises 16 residues. Trimming cost V 6 bases and J 1 base; bases outside gene matches: 8. Germline values: CDR1 MNHNY, CDR2 SVGAGI (reference sequence). The CDR3 nucleotides read TGTGCCAGCAGCTTTACACGGGAGGGGGCCAAAAACATTCAGTACTTC. Translation: CASSFTREGAKNIQYF.

This chain uses TRBV10-3 with TRBJ2-2; TRBD1 matches at 9 bases. V dropped 6 bases and J dropped 1; count of bases not matched to a gene: 0. Germline V gene sequence: CDR1 ENHRY, CDR2 SYGVKD. The CDR3 contains 14 residues. CDR3 nucleotides: TGTGCCATCAGGGGACAGGGGAACACCGGGGAGCTGTTTTTT. As protein: CAIRGQGNTGELFF.

The chain recombines TRBV2 with TRBJ1-1; TRBD1 might be the D (5 bases). The CDR3 contains 13 residues. Germline assignment: CDR1 SNHLY and CDR2 FYNNEI. Between the trimmed V and J ends, which lost 4 bases and 5 bases, there was a span of 11 bases. DNA for the CDR3: TGTGCCAGCAGTGGGGAAGGGGAAACTGAAGCTTTCTTT. This sequence encodes CASSGEGETEAFF.

This chain joins TRBV18 and TRBJ2-1, with 12 positions matching TRBD2. The germline V gene has CDR1 KGHSH and CDR2 LQKENI. CDR3 size: 15 residues. Losses at the gene ends were 3 bases for V and 3 bases for J; bases not matched to a gene: 0. CDR3 in amino acids: CASSPTSGSYNEQFF. CDR3 DNA: TGTGCCAGCTCACCGACTAGCGGGAGCTACAATGAGCAGTTCTTC.

The V and J genes are TRBV7-2 and TRBJ1-6, with 7 bases fitting TRBD1. The CDR3 extends over 15 amino acids. Per the germline V gene, CDR1 is SGHTA and CDR2 is FQGNSA. Trimming cost V 5 bases and J 6 bases; bases outside gene matches: 7. The chain's CDR3 is CASSLGTAVNSPLHF. CDR3 coding DNA: TGTGCCAGCAGCCTCGGGACAGCCGTTAATTCACCCCTCCACTTT.

In nucleotides, the CDR3 is TGCGCCAGCAGCCAAGATAGGACAGGGCAGACAGATACGCAGTATTTT. Protein sequence: CASSQDRTGQTDTQYF. The chain recombines TRBV4-3 with TRBJ2-3, with 8 bases fitting TRBD1. Germline trimming cut 0 bases from V and 3 bases from J; bases unmatched to any gene: 5. From germline, CDR1 is LGHNA and CDR2 YSLEER. The CDR3 has 16 amino acids.

This chain joins TRBV19 and TRBJ1-2; TRBD1 matches at 7 bases. There are 13 residues in the CDR3. Germline-derived CDR1 and CDR2 are LNHDA and SQIVND (reference sequence). The trim removed 8 bases at V and 4 bases at J, leaving 7 bases unmatched. The CDR3 bases are TGTGCCAGTCGGGAACAGGGGATCTATGGCTACACCTTC. As protein: CASREQGIYGYTF.